The rows below give T cell receptor beta chains drawn from one sample of a study of glioma-infiltrating T cells after dendritic cell vaccination. Only in-frame clones appear in the TCRdb table, and some are missing; sequencing was by immunoSEQ multiplex PCR. The data contain some 100,000 clones, around 85% of them singletons. This specimen consisted of blood, obtained before dendritic cell vaccination. The source of these receptors is a human donor with glioblastoma. CDR3s include the opening cysteine and the closing phenylalanine or tryptophan. Each record gives: CDR3 length, clone size, D gene, V gene, J gene, CDR3 DNA, CDR3 protein. D genes are given only for firm matches. Clone size, where shown, is once, few, many, or a class for clones that have expanded.

>15|.|TRBD1|TRBV6-5|TRBJ2-2
TGTGCCAGCAGCCCCCGACAGGGTTGGACCGGGGAGCTGTTTTTT
CASSPRQGWTGELFF
>17|.|TRBD2|TRBV5-1|TRBJ2-3
TGCGCCAGCAGCCGTAGCGGAGCGGGAGGGCAAGGAGATACGCAGTATTTT
CASSRSGAGGQGDTQYF
>18|.|TRBD2|TRBV18|TRBJ2-2
TGTGCCAGCTCACCACGACTAGCGGGAGGTTCGGACACCGGGGAGCTGTTTTTT
CASSPRLAGGSDTGELFF
>15|.|.|TRBV28|TRBJ2-5
TGTGCCAGCGACTTCGGACAAGGCGTTGGGGAGACCCAGTACTTC
CASDFGQGVGETQYF
>14|.|TRBD2|TRBV7-8|TRBJ2-1
TGTGCCAGCAACCCCAGTAGCGGGGGTAATGAGCAGTTCTTC
CASNPSSGGNEQFF
>12|.|TRBD2|TRBV19|TRBJ2-1
TGTGCCAGTAGGGATACTAGCGGAGAGCAGTTCTTC
CASRDTSGEQFF
>15|.|.|TRBV7-9|TRBJ2-7
TGTGCCAGCAGCCCAAAAGAATCGAGCTCCTACGAGCAGTACTTC
CASSPKESSSYEQYF
>15|.|TRBD2|TRBV9|TRBJ2-1
TGTGCCAGCAGCTTGAGCGGGAGGGGGACGGAAGAGCAGTTCTTC
CASSLSGRGTEEQFF
>17|.|.|TRBV4-1|TRBJ2-5
TGCGCCAGCAGCCAAGATCTTTTCGGGAGTGGAGAAGAGACCCAGTACTTC
CASSQDLFGSGEETQYF
>13|.|.|TRBV6-1|TRBJ1-2
TGTGCCAGCAGCATACAGGGAATCTATGGCTACACCTTC
CASSIQGIYGYTF
>15|.|TRBD1|TRBV30|TRBJ2-7
TGTGCCTGGAGTCCCGGACAGGGGTTAATCTACGAGCAGTACTTC
CAWSPGQGLIYEQYF
>15|.|TRBD1|TRBV2|TRBJ1-4
TGTGCCAGCAGTGAAGATTGGCAGGGGGAAGAAAAACTGTTTTTT
CASSEDWQGEEKLFF
>14|.|TRBD2|TRBV2|TRBJ2-1
TGTGCCAGCAGTGTCGGACTAGCCTACAATGAGCAGTTCTTC
CASSVGLAYNEQFF
>17|once|TRBD1|TRBV4-2|TRBJ1-1
TGTGCCAGCAGCCAAGATGCAGGGGGCGCGGGAATAACTGAAGCTTTCTTT
CASSQDAGGAGITEAFF
>15|once|.|TRBV7-9|TRBJ2-5
TGTGCCAGCATCCACTGGGGCGTACGCCAAGAGACCCAGTACTTC
CASIHWGVRQETQYF
>14|.|.|TRBV11-2|TRBJ2-1
TGTGCCAGCAGCCCCCAGACAGGTCACAATGAGCAGTTCTTC
CASSPQTGHNEQFF
>15|.|TRBD1|TRBV28|TRBJ2-7
TGTGCCAGCAGTTTTCGAGGGGGCGCGAGCTACGAGCAGTACTTC
CASSFRGGASYEQYF
>14|.|TRBD1|TRBV15|TRBJ2-3
TGTGCCACCAGCAGGGGACAGCACACAGATACGCAGTATTTT
CATSRGQHTDTQYF
>15|.|.|TRBV9|TRBJ2-3
TGTGCCAGCAGCGTAGTAGGAGGGGGCGCCGATACGCAGTATTTT
CASSVVGGGADTQYF
>13|.|.|TRBV27|TRBJ1-1
TGTGCCAGCAGACGACAGATGAACACTGAAGCTTTCTTT
CASRRQMNTEAFF
>16|.|TRBD1|TRBV28|TRBJ1-2
TGTGCCAGTTTCTCACCAGGACAGGGGATTTACTATGGCTACACCTTC
CASFSPGQGIYYGYTF
>18|.|TRBD2|TRBV5-1|TRBJ2-6
TGCGCCAGCAGCTTGAGGGCGGGAGGGGCCTCTGGGGCCAACGTCCTGACTTTC
CASSLRAGGASGANVLTF
>17|few|.|TRBV21-1|TRBJ2-7
TGTGCCAGCAGCAAAGGAGGGACAGGGGGCGTAGCCTACGAGCAGTACTTC
CASSKGGTGGVAYEQYF
>15|few|TRBD1|TRBV2|TRBJ1-6
TGTGCCAGCACCACGGGACAGAGTAATAATTCACCCCTCCACTTT
CASTTGQSNNSPLHF
>16|.|.|TRBV21-1|TRBJ2-7
TGTGCCAGCAGCCCCCCGCGGCGGGCTGGAGGCTACGAGCAGTACTTC
CASSPPRRAGGYEQYF
>11|.|.|TRBV20-1|TRBJ1-1
TGCAGCGGACAGTTGAACACTGAAGCTTTCTTT
CSGQLNTEAFF
>17|.|TRBD2|TRBV11-2|TRBJ2-2
TGTGCCAGCAGCTCCTCTCCGGGGGGTCTAGACACCGGGGAGCTGTTTTTT
CASSSSPGGLDTGELFF
>16|.|.|TRBV11-3|TRBJ2-1
TGTGCCAGCAGCTTAGTTCGGGGAGGACCCTACAATGAGCAGTTCTTC
CASSLVRGGPYNEQFF
>11|.|TRBD1|TRBV7-9|TRBJ1-1
TGTGCCAGCAGCTTGACAGGGACAGCTTTCTTT
CASSLTGTAFF
>13|.|.|TRBV6-5|TRBJ1-1
TGTGCCAGCACCCCGGGGGGGGCCACTGAAGCTTTCTTT
CASTPGGATEAFF
>17|.|TRBD1|TRBV5-1|TRBJ1-1
TGCGCCAGCAGCGGTCGGGGACAGGGGATGTCGTGGACTGAAGCTTTCTTT
CASSGRGQGMSWTEAFF